The 25 T cell receptor beta chains presented below share a single source sample, sequenced in a study of shared clonotypes between healthy human individuals. The protocol was immunoSEQ multiplex PCR, while the TCRdb copy is restricted to in-frame clones and leaves out a portion. This table has over a million clones, around three quarters appearing once. What was sequenced was memory CD4+ T cells from PBMCs. Stated subset: CD45RA-negative fraction. These receptors all stem from a man aged 18 to 30 in good health. Some clones in this sample may be carry-over from other donors' samples.

CDR3 bases: TGTGCCAGCAGCAGGAGGACAGAGGTAATTGGGACCGAGCAGTACTTC. Protein sequence: CASSRRTEVIGTEQYF. The chain joins TRBV5-5 to TRBJ2-7; a weak D match, TRBD1 (6 bases). This CDR3 spans 16 amino acids. The germline gives CDR1 SGHKS, CDR2 YYEKEE (reference sequence). Trimming pared 4 bases from V and 6 bases from J, leaving 23 bases between.

The V and J genes are TRBV25-1 and TRBJ2-2; TRBD2 matches 15 bases. The CDR3 is 16 amino acids. Losses at the gene ends were 3 bases for V and 12 bases for J; bases not matched to a gene: 8. Germline values: CDR1 MGHDK, CDR2 SYGVNS. The CDR3 loop reads CASSDGLAGGIFKLFF. The DNA of the CDR3 is TGTGCCAGCAGTGATGGACTAGCGGGAGGGATTTTTAAGCTGTTTTTT.

J is TRBJ2-1 and V is TRBV9; 8 bases align to TRBD1. Germline V gene data show CDR1 as SGDLS and CDR2 as YYNGEE. This CDR3 is 15 amino acids long. V shed 0 bases, J shed 8 bases, and the junction held 7 bases outside the gene matches. CDR3 loop: CASSVAAGGLYEQFF. The DNA of the CDR3 is TGTGCCAGCAGCGTAGCGGCAGGGGGCTTGTATGAGCAGTTCTTC.

This clone appeared once. The rearrangement joins TRBV7-2 to TRBJ2-5; 10 bases match TRBD2. V was pared by 5 bases and J by 4 bases, with 7 bases of the junction left unmatched. The CDR3 contains 15 residues. The germline CDR1 and CDR2 sequences are SGHTA and FQGNSA. The CDR3 DNA sequence: TGTGCCAGCAGCCGGAGCGGGAGGGCCACAGAGACCCAGTACTTC. It encodes CASSRSGRATETQYF.

This clone was seen more than once but under ten times. The chain recombines TRBV28 with TRBJ1-2, with no clear D. V lost 10 bases and J lost 8, with 20 bases in between. The length of the CDR3 is 13 residues. Germline loops: CDR1 MDHEN, CDR2 SYDVKM. The CDR3 spells CATAPRRGSGYTF. Written as DNA, the CDR3 is TGTGCCACCGCCCCTAGGCGGGGAAGCGGCTACACCTTC.

The genes are TRBV7-6 and TRBJ2-5; D possibly corresponds to TRBD1 (6 bases). Germline V CDR1 and CDR2: SGHVS, FNYEAQ. This CDR3 is built from 14 residues. Deletions cut 5 bases from V and 5 bases from J, with 15 bases between. In DNA form, the CDR3 reads TGTGCCAGCAGCCCGAGAACAGGGTTGGAGACCCAGTACTTC. Its translation: CASSPRTGLETQYF.

About this clone itself: A single base separates this from a much larger clone, so it may be a read error. V and J are TRBV7-2 and TRBJ2-6; maybe TRBD2 (5 bases). The CDR3 covers 15 residues. The germline V gene encodes CDR1 SGHTA and CDR2 FQGNSA. Trimming cost V 4 bases and J 0 bases, with 7 bases left between them. The CDR3 region has the DNA TGTGCCAGCAGCTCCGGGATCTCTGGGGCCAACGTCCTGACTTTC. It yields the protein CASSSGISGANVLTF.

V and J are TRBV27 and TRBJ2-5; possible D gene TRBD1, 6 bases. V lost 6 bases to trimming and J lost 1 base, with 12 bases between them. CDR1 is MNHEY and CDR2 is SMNVEV in the germline V gene (reference sequence). CDR3 length: 14 amino acids. Here the CDR3 reads CASSSRGLQETQYF. CDR3 DNA sequence: TGTGCCAGCAGCTCCAGGGGCCTCCAAGAGACCCAGTACTTC.

This clone was counted a single time. This chain connects TRBV7-9 to TRBJ2-3; 7 bases line up with TRBD2. The germline V gene has CDR1 SEHNR and CDR2 FQNEAQ (reference sequence). Trimming cost V 0 bases and J 6 bases; bases outside gene matches: 6. The CDR3 has 15 amino acids. This CDR3 reads CASSLALAEADTQYF. As DNA, the CDR3 is TGTGCCAGCAGCTTAGCGCTAGCGGAGGCTGATACGCAGTATTTT. The entire variable domain, with the rest obtained from reference TRBV7-9 and TRBJ2-3, is as follows: DTGVSQNPRHKITKRGQNVTFRCDPISEHNRLYWYRQTLGQGPEFLTYFQNEAQLEKSRLLSDRFSAERPKGSFSTLEIQRTEQGDSAMYLCASSLALAEADTQYFGPGTRLTVL.

To note about this clone: Other DNA sequences from this sample encode an identical CDR3 as well. This rearrangement joins TRBV28 to TRBJ2-7; 8 nucleotides match TRBD2. Germline CDR1 is MDHEN and CDR2 is SYDVKM. V shed 2 bases, J shed 2 bases, and the junction held 2 bases outside the gene matches. The CDR3 contains 14 residues. CDR3 DNA: TGTGCCAGCAGTTTAGCGGGAGGACCCTACGAGCAGTACTTC. Protein product: CASSLAGGPYEQYF. Combining the CDR3 with reference TRBV28 and TRBJ2-7 gives the whole variable domain DVKVTQSSRYLVKRTGEKVFLECVQDMDHENMFWYRQDPGLGLRLIYFSYDVKMKEKGDIPEGYSVSREKKERFSLILESASTNQTSMYLCASSLAGGPYEQYFGPGTRLTVT.

The chain links TRBV11-1 to TRBJ1-2; the match to TRBD1 covers 7 bases. CDR1 and CDR2 (germline): SGHAT, FQDESV (reference sequence). With 2 bases clipped from V and 2 bases from J, the junction kept 5 bases outside the gene matches. This CDR3 region has 15 residues. CDR3 loop: CASSLTGDKNYGYTF. DNA for the CDR3: TGTGCCAGCAGCTTAACAGGGGACAAAAACTATGGCTACACCTTC. The variable domain in full, with the rest retrieved from reference TRBV11-1 and TRBJ1-2, is EAEVAQSPRYKITEKSQAVAFWCDPISGHATLYWYRQILGQGPELLVQFQDESVVDDSQLPKDRFSAERLKGVDSTLKIQPAELGDSAMYLCASSLTGDKNYGYTFGSGTRLTVV.

Points on this clone: The same CDR3 can be traced to other DNA sequences in this sample. Here the CDR3 DNA reads TGTGCCAGTAGACAAGAGACCCAGTACTTC. The encoded protein is CASRQETQYF. This chain connects TRBV2 to TRBJ2-5; D is uncertain. V was clipped by 9 bases and J by 2 bases, with 4 bases between them. CDR1 and CDR2 from the germline V gene are SNHLY and FYNNEI. The CDR3 consists of 10 residues.

The V and J genes are TRBV2 and TRBJ2-3; D is possibly TRBD1 (6 bases). Germline V lookup: CDR1 SNHLY, CDR2 FYNNEI. CDR3 length equals 15 residues. Trimming pared 3 bases from V and 6 bases from J, leaving 16 bases between. CDR3: CASSDYQGPWDTQYF. The CDR3 coding sequence is TGTGCCAGCAGTGATTATCAGGGGCCTTGGGATACGCAGTATTTT.

This clone was picked up many times. Additional DNA sequences in this sample encode the identical CDR3. The chain uses TRBV7-9 and TRBJ1-2, with D unclear. V lost 0 bases and J 2 bases, leaving 7 bases between the germline ends. The CDR3 extends over 14 amino acids. Germline V gene data show CDR1 as SEHNR and CDR2 as FQNEAQ (reference sequence). CDR3 sequence: CASSLASGNYGYTF. The CDR3 coding sequence is TGTGCCAGCAGCTTAGCATCGGGAAACTATGGCTACACCTTC.

This sequence joins TRBV18 and TRBJ2-5, with 7 bases identical to TRBD1. V trimming: 3 bases; J trimming: 5 bases; junction bases outside the gene matches: 3. CDR1 is KGHSH, CDR2 LQKENI, per germline. This CDR3 has 13 residues. The CDR3 reads CASSPDRTETQYF. CDR3 nucleotide sequence: TGTGCCAGCTCACCGGACAGGACGGAGACCCAGTACTTC. Complete variable domain (other parts from reference TRBV18 and TRBJ2-5): NAGVMQNPRHLVRRRGQEARLRCSPMKGHSHVYWYRQLPEEGLKFMVYLQKENIIDESGMPKERFSAEFPKEGPSILRIQQVVRGDSAAYFCASSPDRTETQYFGPGTRLLVL.

The chain employs TRBV5-6 and TRBJ1-2; the D gene is possibly TRBD1 (6 bases). Germline V gene lookup returns CDR1 SGHDT and CDR2 YYEEEE. This CDR3 comprises 14 residues. The V gene lost 6 bases and the J gene lost 3 bases, with 15 bases spanning the gap. CDR3 DNA sequence: TGTGCCAGCACCAAGGACAGAATCGACTATGGCTACACCTTC. Its translation is CASTKDRIDYGYTF.

The rearrangement joins TRBV7-9 to TRBJ2-1, with TRBD1 matching 7 bases. This CDR3 is 15 amino acids long. With V trimmed by 1 base and J by 8 bases, 8 bases remained unmatched. The germline V gene has CDR1 SEHNR and CDR2 FQNEAQ (reference sequence). The CDR3 sequence is CASSLGGQRGDEQFF. The CDR3 DNA sequence: TGTGCCAGCAGCTTAGGGGGACAGAGAGGGGATGAGCAGTTCTTC.

This clone has at least ten counts. The rearrangement uses TRBV28 and TRBJ1-3; tentative D call: TRBD1 (5 bases). CDR1 and CDR2 (germline): MDHEN, SYDVKM. V was shortened by 11 bases and J by 2 bases, with 16 bases between the two germline ends. CDR3 size: 14 residues. CDR3: CAGRGAGPGNTIYF. In DNA form, the CDR3 reads TGTGCCGGAAGGGGTGCAGGGCCTGGAAACACCATATATTTT.

This rearrangement joins TRBV6-5 to TRBJ1-2; possibly TRBD1 for D (5 bases). Per germline, CDR1 MNHEY and CDR2 SVGAGI. This CDR3 is built from 13 residues. The ends were cut back, 5 bases at V and 7 bases at J, with 14 bases in the middle. The chain's CDR3 is CASSGFRASGYTF. The CDR3 nucleotides are TGTGCCAGCAGTGGTTTCAGGGCCAGTGGCTACACCTTC.

This chain connects TRBV6-6 to TRBJ2-5; the D gene is possibly TRBD2 (5 bases). Germline V gene data show CDR1 as MNHNY and CDR2 as SVGAGI (reference sequence). Deletions cut 5 bases from V and 5 bases from J, with 12 bases between. The length of the CDR3 is 13 residues. The CDR3 nucleotides read TGTGCCAGCAGTCAAGACGGACTTGAGACCCAGTACTTC. Protein sequence: CASSQDGLETQYF.

This chain joins TRBV27 and TRBJ2-1; TRBD1 matches at 10 bases. CDR3 length: 16 residues. V was pared by 6 bases and J by 8 bases, with 13 bases of the junction left unmatched. Germline V CDR1 and CDR2: MNHEY, SMNVEV (reference sequence). As DNA, the CDR3 is TGTGCCAGCAGCGTAATCGACAGGGGGCGCGTCGATGAGCAGTTCTTC. It encodes CASSVIDRGRVDEQFF.

V gene TRBV5-8 combines with J gene TRBJ2-1; D is unresolved. V dropped 3 bases and J dropped 4 bases, with 20 bases sitting between them. The germline V gene has CDR1 SGHTS and CDR2 YDEGEE. The length of the CDR3 is 17 residues. CDR3 region: CASSSVTAGPSYNEQFF. For the CDR3, the DNA is TGTGCCAGCAGCTCCGTAACAGCAGGTCCATCATACAATGAGCAGTTCTTC.

This clone turned up a few times. This chain connects TRBV11-2 to TRBJ1-1; D not certain. CDR1 is SGHAT and CDR2 is FQNNGV in the germline V gene. CDR3 length: 14 amino acids. V was pared by 0 bases and J by 5 bases, with 10 bases between. CDR3 nucleotide sequence: TGTGCCAGCAGCTTAGAACGGGGATGGACTGAAGCTTTCTTT. It codes for CASSLERGWTEAFF.

The V and J genes are TRBV6-6 and TRBJ2-1; D gene uncertain. The CDR3 runs 13 residues. Deletions cut 5 bases from V and 2 bases from J, with 7 bases between. Germline V gene data show CDR1 as MNHNY and CDR2 as SVGAGI (reference sequence). The CDR3 bases are TGTGCCAGCAGTCAGGATACCTACAATGAGCAGTTCTTC. Protein product: CASSQDTYNEQFF.

This chain links TRBV6-1 with TRBJ1-4, with D unresolved. This CDR3 has 16 residues. Trimming removed 4 bases from V and 6 bases from J, with 18 bases in between. Germline V gene lookup returns CDR1 MNHNS and CDR2 SASEGT. The CDR3 DNA reads as TGTGCCAGCAGTGCAGAACCCCGGAGGGCTGATGAAAAACTGTTTTTT. This sequence encodes CASSAEPRRADEKLFF.